Below, 15 T cell receptor beta chains from the same sample are listed, as sequenced in a study of blood T cell repertoires in COVID-19. Some clones are missing from TCRdb's copy, which holds only in-frame ones; the method was immunoSEQ multiplex PCR. Of around 80,000 clones in the sample, about 68% are singletons; the top ten hold 5% to 6%. The source material was peripheral blood. The receptors shown here come from a man aged 50-60 years with active or convalescent COVID-19.

The chain carries TRBV7-2 and TRBJ2-5, with 15 nucleotides matching TRBD2. The V and J ends lost 1 base and 5 bases, in that order; junction bases with no gene match: 5. The germline V gene encodes CDR1 SGHTA and CDR2 FQGNSA. This CDR3 region has 17 residues. CDR3 nucleotides: TGTGCCAGCAGCTTAGATGGACTAGCGGGGGGGCGGGAGACCCAGTACTTC. Amino acids: CASSLDGLAGGRETQYF.

This clone was recorded only once. The rearrangement links TRBV20-1 to TRBJ2-1; 8 nucleotides agree with TRBD2. This CDR3 has 15 amino acids. Unmatched junction bases numbered 12, after V lost 3 bases and J lost 8 bases. Germline CDR1 DFQATT, CDR2 SNEGSKA (reference sequence). The CDR3 nucleotides read TGCAGTGCTAGTGGGTCCAGCGGGGGTAGTTATGAGCAGTTCTTC. It specifies CSASGSSGGSYEQFF.

The chain carries TRBV24-1 and TRBJ2-5; 9 positions match TRBD1. Germline CDR1 reads KGHDR; CDR2 reads SFDVKD. Trimming took 3 bases from V and 1 from J; bases not matched to a gene: 2. This CDR3 is built from 15 residues. The CDR3 spells CATSDPGQGQETQYF. CDR3 coding DNA: TGTGCCACCAGTGATCCGGGACAGGGCCAAGAGACCCAGTACTTC.

The J gene is TRBJ2-5, the V gene TRBV21-1; TRBD1, the table's D call, lacks a check against the DNA. TRBV21-1 is shown as a pseudogene. The CDR3 is 13 residues long. The CDR3 protein is CASRAGRKETQYF. The CDR3 region has the DNA TGTGCCAGCAGGGCAGGTAGGAAAGAGACCCAGTACTTC.

This rearrangement joins TRBV2 to TRBJ1-5; D not resolved. In germline, CDR1 is SNHLY, CDR2 FYNNEI. The germline V and J ends were trimmed by 2 bases and 7 bases, with 12 bases remaining between them. This CDR3 is 14 amino acids long. The CDR3 loop is CASSEPLDGQPQHF. The CDR3 nucleotides are TGTGCCAGCAGTGAACCCCTAGACGGACAGCCCCAGCATTTT.

This chain connects TRBV5-6 to TRBJ1-5; TRBD1 matches at 8 bases. Trimming cost V 2 bases and J 6 bases; bases outside gene matches: 7. The CDR3 covers 15 residues. Germline CDR1 reads SGHDT; CDR2 reads YYEEEE. CDR3 nucleotides: TGTGCCAGCAGCTTTCGGGACAGGCGTAGTCAGCCCCAGCATTTT. This translates into CASSFRDRRSQPQHF.

There are a few counts of this clone. The chain is built from TRBV6-5 and TRBJ1-1; 7 positions match TRBD1. Germline V gene lookup returns CDR1 MNHEY and CDR2 SVGAGI. V was pared by 6 bases and J by 6 bases, with 7 bases of the junction left unmatched. This CDR3 comprises 13 residues. The CDR3 DNA is TGTGCCAGCAGAGAGACAGGGAGCCCTGAAGCTTTCTTT. This encodes CASRETGSPEAFF.

The chain couples TRBV6-5 to TRBJ1-1; a weak D match, TRBD1 (6 bases). The length of the CDR3 is 14 residues. Germline CDR1 is MNHEY and CDR2 is SVGAGI. Trimming took 6 bases from V and 3 from J, leaving 14 bases between them. The CDR3 is CASSQWTADTEAFF. The CDR3 bases are TGTGCCAGCAGCCAATGGACAGCTGACACTGAAGCTTTCTTT.

V usage is TRBV11-3 and J usage is TRBJ2-3; D is possibly TRBD2 (5 bases). This CDR3 is built from 14 residues. Germline V gives CDR1 SGHNT, CDR2 YENEEA. V shed 1 base and J shed 0 bases, with 5 bases lying between them. The CDR3 sequence: CASSLAGSTDTQYF. The CDR3 DNA reads as TGTGCCAGCAGCTTAGCGGGGAGCACAGATACGCAGTATTTT.

The gene calls are TRBV29-1 and TRBJ1-1; D not certain. In germline, CDR1 is SQVTM, CDR2 ANQGSEA. The CDR3 length is 13 residues. Trimming removed 4 bases from V and 4 bases from J, with 13 bases in between. This chain's CDR3 is CSVVGQGGTEAFF. The DNA for the CDR3 is TGCAGCGTTGTTGGCCAAGGCGGCACTGAAGCTTTCTTT.

The J gene is TRBJ2-2, the V gene TRBV18; 9 nucleotides match TRBD2. J gave up 6 bases and V 3 bases, and 2 bases lay outside the gene matches. Germline CDR1 reads KGHSH; CDR2 reads LQKENI. This CDR3 contains 14 residues. The CDR3 loop is CASSPSGGPGELFF. In DNA, the CDR3 is TGTGCCAGCTCACCTAGCGGGGGACCCGGGGAGCTGTTTTTT.

CDR3 bases: TGTGCCAGCACCAAAGACGGGGGGCGCGATGGCGGGGAGCTGTTTTTT. This sequence encodes CASTKDGGRDGGELFF. The chain joins TRBV2 to TRBJ2-2; perhaps TRBD2 as D (7 bases). Deletions cut 7 bases from V and 7 bases from J, with 22 bases between. Germline assignment: CDR1 SNHLY and CDR2 FYNNEI. The CDR3 consists of 16 residues.

The chain joins TRBV24-1 to TRBJ2-7; the D gene is possibly TRBD1 (6 bases). Trimming shortened V by 6 bases and J by 5 bases, and 16 bases separated the two germline ends. The CDR3 is made up of 14 amino acids. CDR1 is KGHDR, CDR2 SFDVKD, per germline. CDR3 nucleotides: TGTGCCACCAGTCCCCTGGGGGCCCCCCACGAGCAGTACTTC. Protein product: CATSPLGAPHEQYF.

This clone has just a few counts. V gene TRBV7-9 combines with J gene TRBJ1-2, with TRBD1 identical over 9 bases. The CDR3 has 18 residues. Trimming cost V 4 bases and J 1 base; bases outside gene matches: 13. Germline CDR1 SEHNR, CDR2 FQNEAQ (reference sequence). The CDR3 nucleotides are TGTGCCAGCAGCTCCGACCCCGGGACAGGGTCCCTTAACTATGGCTACACCTTC. Translating gives CASSSDPGTGSLNYGYTF.

As regards this clone: This sample also contains other DNA sequences that code for the same CDR3. This rearrangement joins TRBV5-1 to TRBJ2-7, with 8 bases fitting TRBD2. CDR3 length: 15 residues. Germline V gene data show CDR1 as SGHRS and CDR2 as YFSETQ. V gave up 0 bases and J gave up 1 base; unmatched junction bases: 3. The CDR3 protein is CASSLGGGRSYEQYF. The CDR3 nucleotides read TGCGCCAGCAGCTTGGGCGGGGGGCGTTCCTACGAGCAGTACTTC.